This entry features one TCR beta chain sequence. Which antigen it targets is not known. No base qualities exist here, and no much larger clone lies one base off it. Ficoll-Paque density gradient centrifugation was the method used to isolate PBMCs. This specimen belongs to a study of T-cell memory formation after mild COVID-19 (dated by TCRdb to the early 2020s). With respect to the entire study: TCR sequence clusters from the two donors were largely donor specific. In two donors, T-cell clones that expanded and contracted after mild COVID-19 were followed by sequencing TCRalpha and TCRbeta repertoires longitudinally. Two young, previously healthy adult volunteers, one female and one male, were included in the cohort.

The CDR1 and CDR2 encoded by the germline V gene (reference sequence) are LGHDT and YNNKEL. At the junction V is shortened by 3 bases and J by 10 bases, with 15 bases in between. From the cysteine up to the phenylalanine, the CDR3 has a length of 14 residues. The DNA shown is the 42-base CDR3, in frame from base 1. Sequencing was carried out with an Illumina NovaSeq 6000. TCRalpha and TCRbeta cDNA libraries were built by 5'RACE with constant-segment primers, adding sample barcodes and unique molecular identifiers. RNA was extracted from every sample with Trizol reagent. The libraries were amplified in two PCR steps, and the second step added a second sample barcode and Illumina TruSeq adapters. The libraries were sequenced on an Illumina NovaSeq using 2 x 150 bp paired-end reads. The study's own analysis went as follows. Reads were demultiplexed and collapsed into UMI-guided consensus sequences with migec v1.2.7. Using mixcr v2.1.11, UMI consensuses were aligned to TRA and TRB V and J templates and then assembled into clonotypes. Clonotypes were classified as expanded or contracted when called significant by both edgeR and NoisET, with noise models trained on biological replicates. For edgeR calls, the cutoffs were a false discovery rate-adjusted p below 0.01 and a log2 fold-change threshold of 1. As an exploratory analysis of dynamics, max-normalized trajectories of the 1000 most abundant clonotypes were examined with PCA combined with hierarchical clustering. Each responding clone was given a CD4 or CD8 phenotype based on the CD4+ and CD8+ repertoires, which had been sequenced separately. TCRdb handled the public reads itself, with Q25 trimming in fastp and clone calling in MiXCR, and kept productive beta chains. All rows with the same CDR3 protein become a single entry with the most common DNA and genes. These V and J calls derive from TCRdb rather than the authors' analysis. Present in this sample are about 200,000 distinct CDR3 sequences, around 18% of which were seen just once. Of the sample, roughly 2.6% is held by the ten largest clones.

The investigation overall reported the following: Only two mild cases were covered in the study, and larger cohorts including severe cases with pre-infection samples were considered necessary. SARS-CoV-2 specificity of the second-wave clones peaking on day 37 was not confirmed. The detection of some responding clones in pre-infection memory suggests that pre-existing cross-reactive memory T cells joined the SARS-CoV-2 response. Clones that contracted from day 15 to 85 showed balanced CD4/CD8 phenotypes, whereas a second wave of clones that expanded from day 15 to 37 leaned towards CD4+. Contracting CD4+ clones were found mainly in CM and EM memory subsets, while CD8+ clones were enriched in EMRA.

Here the chain combines TRBV3-1 and TRBJ2-2, with a tentative D gene TRBD1 over 7 matching bases. What was sequenced was PBMCs or a T cell subset sorted from them (not recorded which). The receptor comes from an adult woman who had mild COVID-19 (a few samples of this study predate the infection). The sample titles of this study are shuffled in the database, so cell type and time point are left out; the donor was told from shared clones. The DNA sequence is TGTGCCAGCAGCCACCAGACAGGGCGGGAGGAGCTGTTTTTT. Translated, this gives CASSHQTGREELFF.